This TCR beta chain was obtained from a study of response to subunit inactivated influenza vaccine. Trimming left V 1 base short and J 10 bases short, with 15 bases between. CDR3 length: 14 amino acids. Germline V lookup: CDR1 SGHAT, CDR2 FQNNGV. From the RT-PCR reads, TCRdb called clonotypes with MiXCR, one entry per CDR3 protein. Altogether more than 450,000 distinct CDR3 sequences are present, around 8% being singletons, with the ten largest covering 10% to 15%. Overall study results and limits: The study's authors posited that every seasonal influenza vaccination enlists few new T cells.

There are a few counts of this clonotype. What it binds is unknown. This specimen consisted of PBMCs from blood, obtained less than 30 months after vaccination. The origin of this receptor is a man between 50 and 75 years old who received an inactivated influenza vaccine. V usage is TRBV11-2 and J usage is TRBJ2-3; no firm D call. CDR3 DNA: TGTGCCAGCAGCTTAGGTGAATCGGTGCCGGCGCAGTATTTT. Its protein product is CASSLGESVPAQYF.